What follows are 5 T cell receptor beta chains derived from one specimen sequenced in a study of T cells in tuberculosis. Generated by immunoSEQ multiplex PCR, the TCRdb table keeps only in-frame clones and is missing some. The repertoire consists of fewer than 35,000 clones, with more than 75% occurring once and the leading ten covering 4.5% to 6.5%. The time point is: new active TB diagnosis, blood taken before or within 7 days of starting treatment. The sample consisted of PBMCs, taken at tuberculosis diagnosis. These receptors all stem from an adult with tuberculosis.

The chain couples TRBV6-5 to TRBJ1-1, with 11 bases aligning to TRBD1. This CDR3 has 12 residues. Germline loops: CDR1 MNHEY, CDR2 SVGAGI. With V trimmed by 11 bases and J by 5 bases, 4 bases remained unmatched. The CDR3 region is CAVGQGATEAFF. Here the CDR3 DNA reads TGTGCCGTCGGACAGGGGGCTACTGAAGCTTTCTTT.

The chain is built from TRBV27 and TRBJ1-1; 7 bases fit TRBD1. Germline values: CDR1 MNHEY, CDR2 SMNVEV (reference sequence). The CDR3 is 15 residues long. The trim removed 7 bases at V and 5 bases at J, leaving 13 bases unmatched. CDR3 residues: CASISLQGSRTEAFF. As DNA, the CDR3 is TGTGCCAGCATCTCCCTACAGGGGTCGAGGACTGAAGCTTTCTTT.

The chain links TRBV19 to TRBJ1-2; D perhaps matches TRBD1 (5 bases). V lost 3 bases to trimming and J lost 4 bases, with 24 bases between them. Germline V CDR1 and CDR2: LNHDA, SQIVND (reference sequence). This CDR3 is 18 amino acids long. CDR3 in DNA: TGTGCCAGTAGTATCTTGGGCAGGGACTCTCCTTTTGGCTATGGCTACACCTTC. This sequence encodes CASSILGRDSPFGYGYTF.

This clone was counted once. This rearrangement joins TRBV19 to TRBJ1-1; 9 bases map to TRBD1. V trimming: 3 bases; J trimming: 1 base; junction bases outside the gene matches: 9. The germline V gene has CDR1 LNHDA and CDR2 SQIVND (reference sequence). The CDR3 has 17 residues. The CDR3 DNA follows: TGTGCCAGTAGTATGATACTCGGACAGGGGACGAACACTGAAGCTTTCTTT. The encoded protein is CASSMILGQGTNTEAFF.

The J gene is TRBJ2-7, the V gene TRBV11-3; 15 bases match TRBD2. The CDR3 length is 18 residues. The trim removed 6 bases at V and 1 base at J, leaving 10 bases unmatched. In germline, CDR1 is SGHNT, CDR2 YENEEA. CDR3 sequence (DNA): TGTGCCAGCAGTCCCCACGGACTAGCGGGGGGGCCTTCCTACGAGCAGTACTTC. Encoded protein: CASSPHGLAGGPSYEQYF.